This is a list of T cell receptor beta chains from one sample in a study of shared clonotypes between healthy human individuals. The table came from immunoSEQ multiplex PCR; TCRdb's copy has only in-frame clones and leaves some out. The sample has 2,500,000 or so clones, 85% to 95% seen once; the top ten hold 0.37%. Sequencing was carried out using naive CD4+ T cells from PBMCs. The receptors were sampled from a man aged 18 to 30 in good health. Some clones in this sample may be carry-over from other donors' samples. The CDR3 runs from the conserved cysteine through the conserved F or W. The D gene is left open where the match is weak. Part of the rows lack a size; the others show once, few, many or a class for expanded clones.

D | J | V | size | DNA | CDR3
NA | TRBJ2-1 | TRBV7-2 | NA | TGTGCCAGCAGCCTGATGCCTTACAATGAGCAGTTCTTC | CASSLMPYNEQFF
TRBD1 | TRBJ2-3 | TRBV28 | NA | TGTGCCAGCAGTTTAACGACAGGGGCAGATACGCAGTATTTT | CASSLTTGADTQYF
TRBD1 | TRBJ2-5 | TRBV30 | NA | TGTGCCTGGAGCATGGACAGGAGACAAGAGACCCAGTACTTC | CAWSMDRRQETQYF
TRBD2 | TRBJ2-7 | TRBV5-1 | NA | TGCGCCAGCAGCTTGGTGTCTAGCGGAGGGTACGAGCAGTACTTC | CASSLVSSGGYEQYF
TRBD1 | TRBJ2-3 | TRBV28 | NA | TGTGCCAGCAGTTCCGCGGGACAGGGCACAGATACGCAGTATTTT | CASSSAGQGTDTQYF
TRBD1 | TRBJ1-5 | TRBV28 | NA | TGTGCCAGCAGTCCGCCCCAGGGGGCGTATCAGCCCCAGCATTTT | CASSPPQGAYQPQHF
NA | TRBJ1-1 | TRBV6-5 | NA | TGTGCCAGCAGTTACTCAGGGATCGGGGGAACTGAAGCTTTCTTT | CASSYSGIGGTEAFF
NA | TRBJ1-2 | TRBV7-9 | NA | TGTGCCAGCAGCTTAGGCCAGGACAGACTCTATGGCTACACCTTC | CASSLGQDRLYGYTF
TRBD2 | TRBJ2-5 | TRBV5-1 | NA | TGCGCCAGCGGGGTGGGGACTAGCGCCGAGACCCAGTACTTC | CASGVGTSAETQYF
TRBD2 | TRBJ2-3 | TRBV5-1 | NA | TGCGCCAGCAGCTTGGCCCCGACTAGCGGGAGGGATACGCAGTATTTT | CASSLAPTSGRDTQYF
TRBD1 | TRBJ1-1 | TRBV4-2 | few | TGTGCCAGCAGCCAGTACTTGGCAGGGGGCACTGAAGCTTTCTTT | CASSQYLAGGTEAFF
NA | TRBJ2-7 | TRBV5-1 | few | TGCGCCAGCAGCTTGGAGGCCGAGCAGTACTTC | CASSLEAEQYF
TRBD2 | TRBJ2-7 | TRBV11-2 | NA | TGTGCCAGCAGCCAGGGGCCGGGGACTAGCGGTTACGAGCAGTACTTC | CASSQGPGTSGYEQYF
NA | TRBJ1-5 | TRBV2 | NA | TGTGCCAGCAGTGAAGCAAGGGTAGGGAGCAATCAGCCCCAGCATTTT | CASSEARVGSNQPQHF
NA | TRBJ2-5 | TRBV6-1 | NA | TGTGCCAGCCTCGTAGAGCAAGAGACCCAGTACTTC | CASLVEQETQYF
NA | TRBJ2-3 | TRBV4-1 | NA | TGCGCCAGCAGCCAAGATTATCGGAGCGGCATTCAGGAAGATACGCAGTATTTT | CASSQDYRSGIQEDTQYF
NA | TRBJ2-7 | TRBV11-2 | once | TGTGCCAGCAGCTTAGGGCGGGATCCCTACGAGCAGTACTTC | CASSLGRDPYEQYF
TRBD2 | TRBJ2-3 | TRBV4-1 | NA | TGCGCCAGCAGCCAAGGCCTAGCGGCCGTAGATACGCAGTATTTT | CASSQGLAAVDTQYF
TRBD1 | TRBJ1-6 | TRBV4-1 | NA | TGCGCCAGCAGCCACAGTGGGGGACAGAATTCACCCCTCCACTTT | CASSHSGGQNSPLHF
NA | TRBJ2-5 | TRBV10-3 | NA | TGTGCCATCAGTGACCCTGGGGGCACGGGGGAGACCCAGTACTTC | CAISDPGGTGETQYF
TRBD2 | TRBJ2-7 | TRBV5-1 | NA | TGCGCCAGCAGCTTGGGGTTAGCGGGGATACCCTACGAGCAGTACTTC | CASSLGLAGIPYEQYF
TRBD1 | TRBJ1-1 | TRBV5-5 | NA | TGTGCCAGCAGCGGCGCCGGGACAGTTAACACTGAAGCTTTCTTT | CASSGAGTVNTEAFF
NA | TRBJ2-3 | TRBV28 | NA | TGTGCCAGCAGTTTTCGGGGGAGGACAGATACGCAGTATTTT | CASSFRGRTDTQYF
TRBD1 | TRBJ2-7 | TRBV7-9 | NA | TGTGCCAGCAGCACGACAGGGGATTTCTTAGCGGAGACCTACGAGCAGTACTTC | CASSTTGDFLAETYEQYF
NA | TRBJ2-1 | TRBV5-1 | NA | TGCGCTAGCTTGCGCCCCGGTCGAGCCGGAAATGAGCAGTTCTTC | CASLRPGRAGNEQFF
NA | TRBJ2-7 | TRBV28 | NA | TGTGCCAGCAGCCCGCCCGGGACCCGATCCTACGAGCAGTACTTC | CASSPPGTRSYEQYF
NA | TRBJ1-6 | TRBV5-1 | NA | TGCGCCAGCAGCTTGGGCGGGAGCTCCTATAATTCACCCCTCCACTTT | CASSLGGSSYNSPLHF
NA | TRBJ2-5 | TRBV28 | once | TGTGCCAGCAGTTTTTGGAAACACACGAGGTTGGAGACCCAGTACTTC | CASSFWKHTRLETQYF
TRBD2 | TRBJ2-3 | TRBV28 | NA | TGTGCCAGCAGTTTAATGACTAGCGGGAGTACGGATACGCAGTATTTT | CASSLMTSGSTDTQYF
NA | TRBJ2-3 | TRBV5-1 | NA | TGCGCCAGCAGCTTAAACTCTTGGAGCACAGATACGCAGTATTTT | CASSLNSWSTDTQYF
NA | TRBJ2-2 | TRBV11-3 | NA | TGTGCCAGCATGGGAATCCGACCCGGGGAGCTGTTTTTT | CASMGIRPGELFF
TRBD2 | TRBJ2-3 | TRBV30 | NA | TGTGCCTGGAGTGTACTAGCGGCCCACACAGATACGCAGTATTTT | CAWSVLAAHTDTQYF
TRBD1 | TRBJ1-2 | TRBV18 | NA | TGTGCCAGCTCACCACAACAGGGGGCGGTTGGCTACACCTTC | CASSPQQGAVGYTF
NA | TRBJ2-4 | TRBV7-2 | NA | TGTGCCAGCAGCTTAATCATTCGGGGTGGGCACATTCAGTACTTC | CASSLIIRGGHIQYF
TRBD1 | TRBJ1-2 | TRBV28 | NA | TGTGCCAGCGCTCAAAGATCAGGGGGGATCTACTATGGCTACACCTTC | CASAQRSGGIYYGYTF
NA | TRBJ2-3 | TRBV6-5 | NA | TGTGCCAGCAGTTACTCGGGCAGGGGGGGGACAGATACGCAGTATTTT | CASSYSGRGGTDTQYF
NA | TRBJ2-3 | TRBV7-3 | NA | TGTGCCAGCAGCTCCCTAGCAGATACGCAGTATTTT | CASSSLADTQYF
TRBD1 | TRBJ1-1 | TRBV12-5 | once | TGTGCTAGTGGCACAACTGGACAGGGGGCCTCGAACACTGAAGCTTTCTTT | CASGTTGQGASNTEAFF
TRBD2 | TRBJ2-7 | TRBV10-3 | NA | TGTGCCATCAGTGGCCAGACTAGCTCCAGCTCCTACGAGCAGTACTTC | CAISGQTSSSSYEQYF
NA | TRBJ1-3 | TRBV2 | NA | TGTGCCAGCAGGGGGACGGGCGGCACCATATATTTT | CASRGTGGTIYF
NA | TRBJ2-5 | TRBV9 | NA | TGTGCCAGCAGCGCCACCGGGACACAAGAGACCCAGTACTTC | CASSATGTQETQYF
NA | TRBJ1-2 | TRBV28 | NA | TGTGCCAGCAGTTTAGTAGCAGGGAGGGGCACCTTC | CASSLVAGRGTF
NA | TRBJ2-2 | TRBV28 | NA | TGTGCCAGCAGAAACGGCCCAGGGGGGTCGACCGGGGAGCTGTTTTTT | CASRNGPGGSTGELFF
NA | TRBJ2-5 | TRBV4-1 | NA | TGCGCCAGCAGCCAAGGAAGTGGGAGTCTCCAAGAGACCCAGTACTTC | CASSQGSGSLQETQYF
NA | TRBJ2-1 | TRBV6-5 | NA | TGTGCCAGCAGTTCGGCTAGCGCTCCTAACTACAATGAGCAGTTCTTC | CASSSASAPNYNEQFF
TRBD1 | TRBJ2-1 | TRBV28 | NA | TGTGCCAGCAGTTTTCGAGACAGGGTCATGGATGAGCAGTTCTTC | CASSFRDRVMDEQFF
TRBD1 | TRBJ2-5 | TRBV15 | NA | TGTGCCACCAGCAGAGAGAGGGGGCGCGGAGAGACCCAGTACTTC | CATSRERGRGETQYF